These T cell receptor beta chains were read from a single sample in a study of T-cell reconstitution after alpha-beta-depleted transplantation in children. A single record per CDR3 protein comes from TCRdb applying MiXCR to the PCR reads. The sample shows 250,000 to 400,000 distinct CDR3 sequences, roughly 21% of them seen only once. Sample: PBMCs, mostly from graft donor cells, taken 180 days after TCRalphabeta/CD19-depleted stem cell transplant. The origin of the receptors is a male patient under 18 who had a stem cell transplant for acute lymphoblastic leukemia, so the T cells may come from the graft donor. The CDR3 runs from the conserved cysteine through the conserved F or W. A D gene is named only where the DNA matches it firmly. Expanded clones are given a class, and other clones once, few, many or no size at all.

TRBJ2-1 | TRBV20-1 | few | . | CSARSPTSLPYNEQFF | TGCAGTGCTAGATCCCCGACAAGCCTCCCCTACAATGAGCAGTTCTTC
TRBJ2-1 | TRBV12-3/TRBV12-4 | . | TRBD2 | CASSWGLAGAYEQFF | TGTGCCAGCAGTTGGGGACTAGCGGGAGCCTATGAGCAGTTCTTC
TRBJ1-4 | TRBV12-3/TRBV12-4 | few | . | CASTPDQNEKLFF | TGTGCCAGCACCCCGGATCAAAATGAAAAACTGTTTTTT
TRBJ2-7 | TRBV20-1 | few | TRBD2 | CSAKPLPGTSSYEQYF | TGCAGTGCTAAACCATTACCCGGGACTAGCTCCTACGAGCAGTACTTC
TRBJ2-1 | TRBV10-1 | . | . | CASSESGHNEQFF | TGCGCCAGCAGTGAGTCTGGGCACAATGAGCAGTTCTTC
TRBJ1-2 | TRBV5-6 | . | TRBD1 | CASTRGLQGAFNYGYTF | TGTGCCAGCACCCGGGGGTTACAGGGGGCGTTTAACTATGGCTACACCTTC
TRBJ1-3 | TRBV4-1 | . | TRBD1 | CASSQGGQGAGNTIYF | TGCGCCAGCAGCCAAGGCGGACAGGGGGCTGGAAACACCATATATTTT
TRBJ1-1 | TRBV29-1 | . | . | CSLTWNTEAFF | TGCAGCCTCACATGGAACACTGAAGCTTTCTTT
TRBJ2-1 | TRBV24-1 | few | TRBD2 | CATSDFPGLAGGAYNEQFF | TGTGCCACCAGTGATTTCCCCGGACTAGCGGGAGGCGCCTACAATGAGCAGTTCTTC
TRBJ1-5 | TRBV5-1 | few | TRBD1 | CASSFWTGPNQPQHF | TGCGCCAGCAGCTTTTGGACAGGCCCCAATCAGCCCCAGCATTTT
TRBJ2-7 | TRBV29-1 | . | TRBD2 | CSAGLAGLSSYEQYF | TGCAGCGCGGGACTAGCGGGGCTAAGCTCCTACGAGCAGTACTTC
TRBJ2-1 | TRBV10-3 | many | TRBD2 | CAISERSGSDNEQFF | TGTGCCATCAGTGAGAGGAGCGGGAGCGACAATGAGCAGTTCTTC
TRBJ2-5 | TRBV6-5 | . | . | CASSYVDSQETQYF | TGTGCCAGCAGTTATGTAGACAGCCAAGAGACCCAGTACTTC
TRBJ1-1 | TRBV7-3 | few | TRBD1 | CASSLTRQGNTEAFF | TGTGCCAGCAGCTTAACCCGACAGGGGAACACTGAAGCTTTCTTT
TRBJ2-1 | TRBV18 | . | TRBD1 | CASSPRQGDTNNEQFF | TGTGCCAGCTCACCCCGACAGGGAGATACCAACAATGAGCAGTTCTTC
TRBJ2-1 | TRBV3-1 | . | TRBD2 | CASSQGLAGTKQFF | TGTGCCAGCAGCCAGGGACTAGCGGGAACTAAGCAGTTCTTC
TRBJ2-7 | TRBV11-2 | . | TRBD2 | CASSYLWTGLAGDEQYF | TGTGCCAGCAGCTACCTGTGGACAGGACTAGCGGGAGATGAGCAGTACTTC
TRBJ1-4 | TRBV20-1 | . | . | CSARGGGFHNEKLFF | TGCAGTGCTAGAGGAGGTGGCTTCCATAATGAAAAACTGTTTTTT
TRBJ2-7 | TRBV12-3/TRBV12-4 | few | TRBD1 | CASSFRLQGAYEQYF | TGTGCCAGCAGTTTCAGGCTACAGGGGGCCTACGAGCAGTACTTC
TRBJ2-3 | TRBV24-1 | few | . | CATSLSGTDTQYF | TGTGCCACCAGTCTTAGCGGCACAGATACGCAGTATTTT
TRBJ2-7 | TRBV7-2 | few | . | CASSLGASTEQYF | TGTGCCAGCAGCTTAGGGGCTAGTACCGAGCAGTACTTC
TRBJ1-1 | TRBV12-3/TRBV12-4 | . | . | CASSIGGTEAFF | TGTGCCAGCAGTATTGGGGGCACTGAAGCTTTCTTT
TRBJ2-3 | TRBV10-3 | few | . | CAISDGIRGTDTQYF | TGTGCCATCAGTGATGGCATCCGAGGCACAGATACGCAGTATTTT
TRBJ2-2 | TRBV12-3/TRBV12-4 | . | . | CASSFGGLLTGELFF | TGTGCCAGCAGTTTTGGGGGACTCCTCACCGGGGAGCTGTTTTTT